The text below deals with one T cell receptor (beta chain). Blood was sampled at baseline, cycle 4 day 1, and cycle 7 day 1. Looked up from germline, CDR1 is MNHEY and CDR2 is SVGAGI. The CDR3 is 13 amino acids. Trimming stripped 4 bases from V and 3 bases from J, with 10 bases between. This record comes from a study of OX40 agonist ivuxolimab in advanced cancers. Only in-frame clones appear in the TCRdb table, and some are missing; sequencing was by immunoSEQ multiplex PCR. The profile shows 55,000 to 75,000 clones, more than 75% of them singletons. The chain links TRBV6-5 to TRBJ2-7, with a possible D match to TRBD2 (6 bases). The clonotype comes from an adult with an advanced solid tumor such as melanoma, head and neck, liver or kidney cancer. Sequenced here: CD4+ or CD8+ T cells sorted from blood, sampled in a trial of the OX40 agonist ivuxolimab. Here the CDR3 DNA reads TGTGCCAGCAGTTGGGACTTTAACTACGAGCAGTACTTC. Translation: CASSWDFNYEQYF.